This T cell receptor beta chain is drawn from a study of shared clonotypes between healthy human individuals. Germline V gene sequence: CDR1 MDHEN, CDR2 SYDVKM. This CDR3 spans 13 amino acids. The protocol was immunoSEQ multiplex PCR, while the TCRdb copy is restricted to in-frame clones and leaves out a portion. The sample consists of around 510,000 clones, roughly 95% of them appearing once. This clone came up once. This TCR was sampled from a woman in her thirties in good health. Input material: naive CD4+ T cells sorted from blood. Subset in this sample: CD45RA+ positively selected. This chain links TRBV28 with TRBJ2-5, with no clear D. Judging by the DNA end, TRBJ2-7 fits better; the J call may be wrong. CDR3 residues: CASSLGHPYEQYF. In DNA, the CDR3 is TGTGCCAGCAGTTTAGGTCACCCCTACGAGCAGTACTTC.